This TCR beta chain was observed in a study of shared clonotypes between healthy human individuals. J lost 2 bases, V lost 0 bases, and 2 bases had no gene match. Germline V CDR1 and CDR2: SGHRS, YFSETQ. This CDR3 is built from 14 residues. Concerning this clone itself: At the DNA level, this CDR3 is encoded by other sequences in the same sample as well.

Assay used: immunoSEQ multiplex PCR; TCRdb lists only in-frame clones, some missing. The repertoire holds more than 1.2 million clones, about 98.5% seen once, with roughly 0.35% in the top ten. Sequenced input: naive CD4+ T cells sorted from blood. Subset defined: CD45RA+ positively selected. The chain uses TRBV5-1 and TRBJ2-7; TRBD1 matches at 7 bases. This receptor was identified in a man younger than 45 in good health. In DNA, the CDR3 is TGCGCCAGCAGCTTGGACAGGGGCACCTACGAGCAGTACTTC. Its translation is CASSLDRGTYEQYF.